This T cell receptor (beta chain) stems from a study of T and B cells in COVID-19 patients. Study information: Critical illness requiring mechanical ventilation or extracorporeal membrane oxygenation affected 12 of 20 active-infection patients. In the active-infection cohort, about 90% of the roughly 20 patients had comorbidities linked to unfavorable COVID-19 outcome. Overall study findings and caveats: Sorted SARS-CoV-2-responsive or tetramer+ T cells and CD4+, regulatory and CD8+ subsets were not yet sequenced. Patients with COVID-19 reportedly showed strongly skewed T cell receptor beta variable and joining gene usage.

Blood genomic DNA input for TRB amplification was about 240-500 ng. The CDR3 contains 13 residues. V lost 4 bases and J 2 bases, leaving 7 bases between the germline ends. The V gene's germline CDR1 is KGHDR and CDR2 SFDVKD. The count of this clonotype is one. Its antigen remains unidentified. Multiplex PCR with BIOMED2 TRB-A/B primer pools amplified TRB rearrangements. TCRdb used MiXCR to reprocess the multiplex PCR reads, holding one entry per CDR3 protein. The sample contains about 8,200 distinct CDR3 sequences, 35% to 45% of which appear only once. The clonotype originates from a human donor who had recovered from COVID-19. The genes are TRBV24-1 and TRBJ1-2; D call uncertain. The sequenced sample consisted of blood. The CDR3 loop reads CATSDDRNYGYTF. As DNA, the CDR3 is TGTGCCACCAGTGACGATCGAAACTATGGCTACACCTTC.